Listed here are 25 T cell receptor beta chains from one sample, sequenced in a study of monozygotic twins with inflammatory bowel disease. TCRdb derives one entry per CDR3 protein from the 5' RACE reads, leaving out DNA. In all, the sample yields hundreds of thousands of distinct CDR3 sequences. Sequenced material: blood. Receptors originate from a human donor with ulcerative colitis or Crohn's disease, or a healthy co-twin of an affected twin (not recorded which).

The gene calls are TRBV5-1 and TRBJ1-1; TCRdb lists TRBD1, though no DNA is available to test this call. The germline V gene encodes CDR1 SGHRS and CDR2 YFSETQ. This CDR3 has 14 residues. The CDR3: CASSTSGAGTEAFF.

The CDR3 spells CASSEDARYTGELFF. V and J are TRBV6-1 and TRBJ2-2. The germline gives CDR1 MNHNS, CDR2 SASEGT. The CDR3 runs 15 residues.

The CDR3 spells CASSPSGLAGILTDTQYF. The chain links TRBV3-1 to TRBJ2-3; TCRdb picks TRBD2, but there is no DNA to check that call. Germline V gives CDR1 LGHDT, CDR2 YNNKEL (reference sequence). This CDR3 contains 18 residues.

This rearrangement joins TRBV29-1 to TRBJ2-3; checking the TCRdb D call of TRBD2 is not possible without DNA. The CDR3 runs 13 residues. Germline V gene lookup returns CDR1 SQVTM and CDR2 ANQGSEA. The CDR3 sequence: CSVVQRFTDTQYF.

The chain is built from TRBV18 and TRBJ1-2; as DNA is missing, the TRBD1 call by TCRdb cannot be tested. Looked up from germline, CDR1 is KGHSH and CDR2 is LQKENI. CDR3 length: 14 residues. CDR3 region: CASSEGEANYGYTF.

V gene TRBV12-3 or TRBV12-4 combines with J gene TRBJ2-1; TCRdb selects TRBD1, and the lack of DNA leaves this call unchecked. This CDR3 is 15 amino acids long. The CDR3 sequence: CASSFRGYSYNEQFF.

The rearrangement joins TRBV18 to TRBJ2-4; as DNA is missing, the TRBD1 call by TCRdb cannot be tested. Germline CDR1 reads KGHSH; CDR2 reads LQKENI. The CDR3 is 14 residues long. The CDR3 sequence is CASSPDRVQNIQYF.

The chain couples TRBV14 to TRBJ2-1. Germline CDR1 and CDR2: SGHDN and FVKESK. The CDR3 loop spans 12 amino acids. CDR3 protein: CASSEQADEQFF.

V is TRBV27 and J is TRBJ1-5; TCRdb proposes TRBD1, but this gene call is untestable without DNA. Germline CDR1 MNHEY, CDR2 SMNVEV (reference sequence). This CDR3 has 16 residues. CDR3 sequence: CASAINRGGSNQPQHF.

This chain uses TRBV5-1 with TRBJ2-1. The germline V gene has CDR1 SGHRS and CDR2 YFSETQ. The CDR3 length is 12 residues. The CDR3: CASSVSDNEQFF.

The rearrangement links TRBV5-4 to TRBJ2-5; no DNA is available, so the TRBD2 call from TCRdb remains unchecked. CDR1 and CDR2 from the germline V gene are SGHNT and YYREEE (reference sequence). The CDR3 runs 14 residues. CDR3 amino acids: CASSLTSGEETQYF.

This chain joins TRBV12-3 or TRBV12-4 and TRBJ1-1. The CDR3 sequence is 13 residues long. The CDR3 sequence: CASTIGANTEAFF.

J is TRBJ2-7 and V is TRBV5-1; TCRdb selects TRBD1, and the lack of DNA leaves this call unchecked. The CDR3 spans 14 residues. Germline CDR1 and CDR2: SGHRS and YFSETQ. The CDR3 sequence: CASSLQTGNYEQYF.

CDR3 sequence reads: CASSWPGQGALEQYF. This sequence joins TRBV7-9 and TRBJ2-7; TCRdb's D call, TRBD1, is unchecked because there is no DNA. The CDR3 sequence is 15 residues long. CDR1 SEHNR and CDR2 FQNEAQ come from the germline V gene (reference sequence).

The CDR3 loop is CSARDNSGGSYGYTF. The chain couples TRBV20-1 to TRBJ1-2; as DNA is missing, the TRBD1 call by TCRdb cannot be tested. This CDR3 comprises 15 residues. Per the germline V gene, CDR1 is DFQATT and CDR2 is SNEGSKA (reference sequence).

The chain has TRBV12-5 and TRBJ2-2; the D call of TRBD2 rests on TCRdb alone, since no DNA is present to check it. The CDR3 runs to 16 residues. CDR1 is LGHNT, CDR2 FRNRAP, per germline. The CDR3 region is CASAPRKLAPTGELFF.

The CDR3 protein is CSARDRQSPLHF. This chain links TRBV20-1 with TRBJ1-6. The germline CDR1 and CDR2 sequences are DFQATT and SNEGSKA (reference sequence). The CDR3 covers 12 residues.

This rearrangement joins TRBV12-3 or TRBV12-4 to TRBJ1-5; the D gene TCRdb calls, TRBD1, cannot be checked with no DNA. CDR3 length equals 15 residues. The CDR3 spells CASSLEARVKQPQHF.

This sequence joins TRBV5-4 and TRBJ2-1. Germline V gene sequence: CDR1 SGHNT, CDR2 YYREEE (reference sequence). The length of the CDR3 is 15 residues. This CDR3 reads CASSRGRQTYNEQFF.

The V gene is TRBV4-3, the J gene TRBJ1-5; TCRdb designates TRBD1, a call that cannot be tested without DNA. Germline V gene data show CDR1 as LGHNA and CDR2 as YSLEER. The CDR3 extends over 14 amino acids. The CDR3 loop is CASSQEKGVPPQHF.

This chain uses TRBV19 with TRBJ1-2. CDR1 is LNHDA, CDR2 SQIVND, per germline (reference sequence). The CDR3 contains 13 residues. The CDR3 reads CASSMTQNYGYTF.

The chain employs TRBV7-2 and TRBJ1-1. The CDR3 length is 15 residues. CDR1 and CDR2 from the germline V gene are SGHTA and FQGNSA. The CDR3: CASSLGTHVNTEAFF.

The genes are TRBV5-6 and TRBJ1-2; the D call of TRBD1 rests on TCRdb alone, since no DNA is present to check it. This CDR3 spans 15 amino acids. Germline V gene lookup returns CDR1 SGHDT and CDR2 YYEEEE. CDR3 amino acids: CASSWGQGASPGYTF.

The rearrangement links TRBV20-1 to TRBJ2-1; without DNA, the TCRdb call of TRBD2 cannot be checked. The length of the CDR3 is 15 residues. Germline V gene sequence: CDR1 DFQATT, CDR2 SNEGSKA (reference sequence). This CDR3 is CSARGTSGTYNEQFF.

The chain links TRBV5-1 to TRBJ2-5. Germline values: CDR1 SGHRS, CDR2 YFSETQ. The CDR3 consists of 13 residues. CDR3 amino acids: CASSSGFQETQYF.